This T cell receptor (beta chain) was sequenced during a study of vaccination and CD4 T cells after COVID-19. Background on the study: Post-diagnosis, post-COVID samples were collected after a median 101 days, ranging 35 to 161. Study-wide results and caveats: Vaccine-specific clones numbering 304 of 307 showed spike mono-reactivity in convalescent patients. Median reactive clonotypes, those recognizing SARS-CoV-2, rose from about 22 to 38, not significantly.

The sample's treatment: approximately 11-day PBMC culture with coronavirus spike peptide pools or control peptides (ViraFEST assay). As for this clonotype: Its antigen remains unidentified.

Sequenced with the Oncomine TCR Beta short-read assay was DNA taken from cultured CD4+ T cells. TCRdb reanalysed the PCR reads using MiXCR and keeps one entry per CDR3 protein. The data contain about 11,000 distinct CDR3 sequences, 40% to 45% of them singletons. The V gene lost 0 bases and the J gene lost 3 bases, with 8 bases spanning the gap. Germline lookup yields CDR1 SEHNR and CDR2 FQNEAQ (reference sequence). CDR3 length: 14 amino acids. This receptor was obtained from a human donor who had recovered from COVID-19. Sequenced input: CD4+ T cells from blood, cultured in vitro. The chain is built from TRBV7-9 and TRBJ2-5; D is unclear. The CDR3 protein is CASSLALNEETQYF. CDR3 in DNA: TGTGCCAGCAGCTTAGCGCTTAACGAAGAGACCCAGTACTTC.